This TCR beta chain is from a study of T cells in Graves' hyperthyroidism and ophthalmopathy. As for the study in general: Peripheral blood was collected at initial diagnosis, before any treatment.

Germline loops: CDR1 SGHTS, CDR2 YDEGEE. J was trimmed by 8 bases and V by 0 bases; bases with no gene match: 7. CDR3 length equals 14 residues. With duration under 3 months, ophthalmopathy was active: Clinical Activity Score at least 3, NOSPECS at least 4. Uncontrolled infection, other autoimmune disease, pregnancy or lactation led to exclusion. What was amplified from RNA transcripts were TCR beta CDR3 regions. Using the HTBI primer set, a first-round RT-PCR was run on the TCR CDR3. Each CDR3 protein is one row after TCRdb ran MiXCR on the multiplex PCR reads. The sample yields approximately 380,000 distinct CDR3 sequences, over 12% seen once. This clonotype came up many times.

Source material: blood. The chain recombines TRBV5-8 with TRBJ1-2, with 7 bases aligning to TRBD1. The source of this sequence is a man aged 50-59 years with Graves' ophthalmopathy. CDR3: CASSLADRVWGYTF. CDR3 sequence (DNA): TGTGCCAGCAGCTTGGCCGACAGGGTGTGGGGCTACACCTTC.